A single sample is the source of the 27 T cell receptor beta chains below, sequenced in a study of blood T cell repertoires in COVID-19. Libraries were prepared by immunoSEQ multiplex PCR; TCRdb keeps only in-frame clonotypes and omits some of them. The data contain around 68,000 clones, 89% of them seen just once; the ten biggest clones take up 7% to 10%. Material: peripheral blood. These receptors were collected from a man in his fifties or sixties with active COVID-19.

The rearrangement uses TRBV7-9 and TRBJ1-2, with TRBD1 matching 9 bases. After removal of 5 bases from V and 8 bases from J, the junction contained 9 bases not matched to a gene. The CDR3 loop spans 14 amino acids. Germline assignment: CDR1 SEHNR and CDR2 FQNEAQ (reference sequence). The CDR3 loop reads CASSPGTGFWGYTF. The CDR3, as DNA: TGTGCCAGCAGCCCGGGGACAGGGTTCTGGGGCTACACCTTC.

This chain joins TRBV12-3 or TRBV12-4 and TRBJ2-7; possibly TRBD1 for D (6 bases). The V and J ends lost 3 bases and 4 bases respectively, with 10 bases between them. The CDR3 length is 13 residues. CDR3 residues: CASSLRGTYEQYF. DNA of the CDR3: TGTGCCAGCAGTTTGAGGGGGACATACGAGCAGTACTTC.

This clone was counted a few times. The genes are TRBV7-2 and TRBJ1-5; TRBD1 is a possible D gene (6 bases). CDR1 SGHTA and CDR2 FQGNSA come from the germline V gene. This CDR3 is built from 13 residues. With 4 bases removed from V and 4 bases from J, the gap between germline ends came to 8 bases. The DNA for the CDR3 is TGTGCCAGCAGCTACACAGGGAATCAGCCCCAGCATTTT. It codes for CASSYTGNQPQHF. Based on the CDR3 plus reference TRBV7-2 and TRBJ1-5, the full variable domain is GAGVSQSPSNKVTEKGKDVELRCDPISGHTALYWYRQSLGQGLEFLIYFQGNSAPDKSGLPSDRFSAERTGGSVSTLTIQRTQQEDSAVYLCASSYTGNQPQHFGDGTRLSIL.

The chain recombines TRBV2 with TRBJ1-6; no clear D. Trimming cost V 8 bases and J 7 bases, with 15 bases left between them. There are 14 residues in the CDR3. Per germline, CDR1 SNHLY and CDR2 FYNNEI. CDR3 DNA: TGTGCCAGCCTAGAGGTGGGTCGGAATTCACCCCTCCACTTT. Translation gives CASLEVGRNSPLHF. Based on the CDR3 plus reference TRBV2 and TRBJ1-6, the full variable domain is EPEVTQTPSHQVTQMGQEVILRCVPISNHLYFYWYRQILGQKVEFLVSFYNNEISEKSEIFDDQFSVERPDGSNFTLKIRSTKLEDSAMYFCASLEVGRNSPLHFGNGTRLTVT.

CDR3 sequence (DNA): TGTGCCAGCAGCAAAGAGTGGGGACAGGAGACCATGAACACTGAAGCTTTCTTT. It encodes CASSKEWGQETMNTEAFF. The chain couples TRBV21-1 to TRBJ1-1; the table's D gene call, TRBD1, was not cross checked with the DNA. TRBV21-1 is reported as a pseudogene. The CDR3 covers 18 residues.

The rearrangement uses TRBV7-3 and TRBJ2-1; 9 bases agree with TRBD1. The CDR3 loop spans 14 amino acids. The germline V gene has CDR1 SGHTA and CDR2 FQGTGA. The V gene end was trimmed by 2 bases and the J gene end by 5 bases; junction bases not matched to a gene: 1. The CDR3, as DNA: TGTGCCAGCAGCTTAGGGACAGGGAACAATGAGCAGTTCTTC. This encodes CASSLGTGNNEQFF.

The chain carries TRBV9 and TRBJ1-4; the D is unclear. Germline V lookup: CDR1 SGDLS, CDR2 YYNGEE. Trimming left V 0 bases short and J 5 bases short, with 8 bases between. The CDR3 covers 14 residues. The CDR3 loop reads CASSVGVANEKLFF. The DNA of the CDR3 is TGTGCCAGCAGCGTAGGGGTAGCGAATGAAAAACTGTTTTTT.

V is TRBV5-1 and J is TRBJ2-1; TRBD1 matches 9 bases. CDR1 is SGHRS, CDR2 YFSETQ, per germline. V dropped 0 bases and J dropped 5; count of bases not matched to a gene: 3. This CDR3 is built from 15 residues. The CDR3 nucleotides are TGCGCCAGCAGCTTGGGGGACAGGGAACACAATGAGCAGTTCTTC. Its translation: CASSLGDREHNEQFF.

This clone was picked up one time. This CDR3 is CASSTPRGGRGSNQPQHF. CDR3 nucleotide sequence: TGTGCCAGCAGCACTCCAAGGGGGGGTAGGGGTAGCAATCAGCCCCAGCATTTT. This chain joins TRBV21-1 and TRBJ1-5. TRBV21-1 represents a pseudogene. CDR3 length: 18 amino acids.

V gene TRBV5-1 combines with J gene TRBJ2-5, with D possibly matching TRBD1 (5 bases). Germline lookup yields CDR1 SGHRS and CDR2 YFSETQ. The CDR3 has 14 residues. V gave up 1 base and J gave up 4 bases, with 11 bases separating them. The CDR3 is CASSLIQGSETQYF. The CDR3, as DNA: TGCGCCAGCAGCTTGATTCAGGGTTCAGAGACCCAGTACTTC.

V is TRBV20-1 and J is TRBJ2-3, with 10 bases aligning to TRBD2. Germline V gives CDR1 DFQATT, CDR2 SNEGSKA (reference sequence). The V gene end was trimmed by 3 bases and the J gene end by 2 bases; junction bases not matched to a gene: 17. This CDR3 spans 19 amino acids. The CDR3 DNA reads as TGCAGTGCTAGTAACCCCTCAAATCTAGCGGGGGTTACCACAGATACGCAGTATTTT. Amino acid sequence: CSASNPSNLAGVTTDTQYF.

This clone has just one count. The rearrangement uses TRBV5-3 and TRBJ2-1; tentative D call: TRBD1 (7 bases). TRBV5-3 is reported as an ORF; its role is uncertain. The CDR3 runs 16 residues. With 4 bases removed from V and 9 bases from J, the gap between germline ends came to 23 bases. CDR3 region: CARSLPSGGTVGEQFF. The CDR3 nucleotides are TGTGCCAGAAGCCTGCCTTCTGGGGGGACAGTAGGTGAGCAGTTCTTC.

The chain carries TRBV4-1 and TRBJ1-6; TRBD1 might be the D (6 bases). Germline assignment: CDR1 MGHRA and CDR2 YSYEKL. This CDR3 is built from 15 residues. Trimming left V 0 bases short and J 14 bases short, with 17 bases between. For the CDR3, the DNA is TGCGCCAGCAGCCAAGAGCCTGTAGGGAGGGGGGCCCTCCACTTT. Translated: CASSQEPVGRGALHF.

The genes are TRBV29-1 and TRBJ2-5; a possible D gene is TRBD1 (6 bases). Germline-derived CDR1 and CDR2 are SQVTM and ANQGSEA. V lost 3 bases, J lost 5 bases, and 7 bases lay in between. The CDR3 length is 11 residues. The CDR3 region has the DNA TGCAGCGTTGATGGGGGCGAGACCCAGTACTTC. It encodes CSVDGGETQYF.

The rearrangement joins TRBV9 to TRBJ2-1, with TRBD1 as a possible D gene (6 bases). CDR3 length: 15 amino acids. From germline, CDR1 is SGDLS and CDR2 YYNGEE. V shed 4 bases and J shed 0 bases, with 11 bases lying between them. The CDR3 DNA sequence: TGTGCCAGCAGCATCACAGGGAGCTCCTACAATGAGCAGTTCTTC. This encodes CASSITGSSYNEQFF.

The V call is TRBV7-9, the J call TRBJ2-3; weak D call: TRBD1 (6 bases). The CDR3 length is 14 residues. The germline V gene has CDR1 SEHNR and CDR2 FQNEAQ (reference sequence). Trimming stripped 7 bases from V and 0 bases from J, with 11 bases between. The CDR3 region is CASTGTTSTDTQYF. In nucleotides, the CDR3 is TGTGCCAGCACTGGGACAACTAGCACAGATACGCAGTATTTT.

V gene TRBV11-2 combines with J gene TRBJ1-2, with 7 bases that match TRBD1. The CDR3 spans 17 residues. V lost 1 base and J lost 4; bases outside the gene matches: 12. The germline V gene encodes CDR1 SGHAT and CDR2 FQNNGV. The CDR3 DNA follows: TGTGCCAGCAGCTTAGTCGGCAGGGGGAGAGATACCTATGGCTACACCTTC. It specifies CASSLVGRGRDTYGYTF.

This clone was seen once. The CDR3 DNA sequence: TGTGCCAGTAGTCCCCGACTAGCGGGGGATGTGGAGACCCAGTACTTC. This codes for CASSPRLAGDVETQYF. This chain uses TRBV19 with TRBJ2-5; TRBD2 matches at 12 bases. After removal of 5 bases from V and 5 bases from J, the junction contained 9 bases not matched to a gene. The CDR3 covers 16 residues. The V gene's germline CDR1 is LNHDA and CDR2 SQIVND (reference sequence).

To note about this clone: Germline is not matched at one junction end, which may reflect a read error. CDR3 nucleotide sequence: TGTGCCAGTACCCCGCCGTGGCGAAACTATGGCCACACCTTC. Translated, it gives CASTPPWRNYGHTF. This rearrangement joins TRBV19 to TRBJ1-2; D call uncertain. The CDR3 has 14 residues. Germline CDR1 LNHDA, CDR2 SQIVND (reference sequence).

This clone is a singleton in its sample. The chain couples TRBV2 to TRBJ1-6, with a possible D match to TRBD1 (5 bases). CDR1 is SNHLY, CDR2 FYNNEI, per germline. There are 15 residues in the CDR3. V lost 11 bases to trimming and J lost 7 bases, with 21 bases between them. The CDR3 DNA reads TGTGCCTCCTCCAGGGAGGGGATGAACAATTCACCCCTCCACTTT. This codes for CASSREGMNNSPLHF.

The V call is TRBV12-3 or TRBV12-4, the J call TRBJ1-5, with D possibly TRBD1 on 6 matching bases. This CDR3 region has 13 residues. Trimming shortened V by 6 bases and J by 4 bases, and 10 bases separated the two germline ends. The CDR3 here is CASSRGWNQPQHF. CDR3 in DNA: TGTGCCAGCAGCAGGGGTTGGAATCAGCCCCAGCATTTT.

The chain links TRBV2 to TRBJ1-1; a possible D gene is TRBD1 (6 bases). Trimming shortened V by 4 bases and J by 9 bases, and 12 bases separated the two germline ends. Per germline, CDR1 SNHLY and CDR2 FYNNEI. The CDR3 consists of 12 residues. The CDR3 region is CASSGERGKAFF. The CDR3 DNA reads TGTGCCAGCAGTGGGGAGAGGGGGAAAGCTTTCTTT.

The chain links TRBV18 to TRBJ2-1, with D possibly being TRBD1 (5 bases). V was cut by 1 base and J by 7 bases, with 14 bases left in between. The CDR3 is made up of 15 amino acids. CDR1 is KGHSH, CDR2 LQKENI, per germline. This CDR3 is CASSPREAAGNEQFF. As DNA, the CDR3 is TGTGCCAGCTCACCACGAGAGGCCGCAGGGAATGAGCAGTTCTTC.

The rearrangement joins TRBV5-5 to TRBJ2-3; D might be TRBD1 (6 bases). The CDR3 sequence is 15 residues long. The V end lost 2 bases, the J end lost 1 base, and 11 bases lay between the germline ends. The germline CDR1 and CDR2 sequences are SGHKS and YYEKEE (reference sequence). The CDR3 bases are TGTGCCAGCAGCTTCTCAGGGGCGGGCACAGATACGCAGTATTTT. The encoded protein is CASSFSGAGTDTQYF.

The V and J genes are TRBV4-3 and TRBJ1-1; no reliable D call. Germline CDR1 and CDR2: LGHNA and YSLEER. V gave up 2 bases and J gave up 2 bases, with 6 bases separating them. This CDR3 is built from 13 residues. In nucleotides, the CDR3 is TGCGCCAGCAGCCAATCCGTTAACACTGAAGCTTTCTTT. Its protein is CASSQSVNTEAFF.

DNA of the CDR3: TGTGCCAGCAGTGAATGGCTAGCGGGGGTTCAAGAGACCCAGTACTTC. Protein: CASSEWLAGVQETQYF. The chain uses TRBV6-1 and TRBJ2-5; 10 nucleotides match TRBD2. The CDR3 loop spans 16 amino acids. CDR1 is MNHNS and CDR2 is SASEGT in the germline V gene. V shed 2 bases, J shed 2 bases, and the junction held 5 bases outside the gene matches.

The genes are TRBV5-6 and TRBJ2-7, with D tentatively TRBD2 (6 bases). With 5 bases removed from V and 3 bases from J, the gap between germline ends came to 6 bases. This CDR3 contains 11 residues. CDR1 is SGHDT and CDR2 is YYEEEE in the germline V gene. The CDR3 spells CASRGGYEQYF. The CDR3 DNA reads as TGTGCCAGCAGGGGGGGCTACGAGCAGTACTTC.